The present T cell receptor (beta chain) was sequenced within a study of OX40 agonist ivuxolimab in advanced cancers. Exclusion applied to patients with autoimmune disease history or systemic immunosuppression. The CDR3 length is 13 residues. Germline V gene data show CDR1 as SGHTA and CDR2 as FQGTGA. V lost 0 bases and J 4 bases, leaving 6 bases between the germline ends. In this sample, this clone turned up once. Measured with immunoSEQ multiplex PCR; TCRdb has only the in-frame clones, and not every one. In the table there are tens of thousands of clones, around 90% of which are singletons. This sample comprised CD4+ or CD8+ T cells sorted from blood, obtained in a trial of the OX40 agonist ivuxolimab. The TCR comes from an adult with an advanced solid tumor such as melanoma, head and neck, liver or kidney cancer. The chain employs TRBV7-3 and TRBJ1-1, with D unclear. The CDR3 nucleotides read TGTGCCAGCAGCTTAACCCCCCTCACTGAAGCTTTCTTT. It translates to CASSLTPLTEAFF.